These 32 T cell receptor beta chains originate from one sample sequenced in a study of lymphopenia after photon versus proton radiotherapy. Sequenced by immunoSEQ multiplex PCR; TCRdb stores in-frame clones only, minus some. The sample shows 24,000 or so clones, more than 80% of them seen only once. Source: peripheral blood, taken from a patient treated with photon-based radiotherapy. Receptors were obtained from a man between 35 and 55 years old with gastric cancer.

This rearrangement joins TRBV6-1 to TRBJ2-7; weak D call: TRBD1 (5 bases). Germline assignment: CDR1 MNHNS and CDR2 SASEGT. V was shortened by 5 bases and J by 4 bases, with 18 bases between the two germline ends. The CDR3 has 15 amino acids. CDR3 in DNA: TGTGCCAGCAGTAGGGCAACCGAAGGGGTATACGAGCAGTACTTC. Protein: CASSRATEGVYEQYF.

This sequence joins TRBV20-1 and TRBJ1-2; D call uncertain. V shed 3 bases and J shed 0 bases, with 2 bases lying between them. The CDR3 spans 11 residues. CDR1 is DFQATT and CDR2 is SNEGSKA in the germline V gene (reference sequence). For the CDR3, the DNA is TGCAGTGCTAGGGCTAACTATGGCTACACCTTC. Protein: CSARANYGYTF.

This sequence joins TRBV27 and TRBJ2-5, with D possibly matching TRBD2 (5 bases). Germline-derived CDR1 and CDR2 are MNHEY and SMNVEV (reference sequence). The length of the CDR3 is 14 residues. V lost 8 bases and J lost 5, with 18 bases in between. The CDR3 sequence: CASPGSEGSETQYF. The CDR3 nucleotides read TGTGCCAGCCCGGGGAGCGAGGGCTCGGAGACCCAGTACTTC.

This rearrangement joins TRBV11-2 to TRBJ1-1; D gene ambiguous. Germline-derived CDR1 and CDR2 are SGHAT and FQNNGV. The CDR3 is 14 residues long. The germline V and J ends were trimmed by 7 bases and 1 base, with 13 bases remaining between them. CDR3 region: CASKPPGKNTEAFF. The DNA for the CDR3 is TGTGCCAGCAAACCCCCAGGCAAGAACACTGAAGCTTTCTTT.

The V call is TRBV5-8, the J call TRBJ1-5, with D possibly matching TRBD1 (5 bases). Trimming removed 0 bases from V and 5 bases from J, with 15 bases in between. This CDR3 comprises 16 residues. Germline lookup yields CDR1 SGHTS and CDR2 YDEGEE. CDR3 loop: CASSLEGQGVYQPQHF. CDR3 nucleotide sequence: TGTGCCAGCAGCTTGGAGGGGCAGGGAGTCTATCAGCCCCAGCATTTT.

The chain combines TRBV30 with TRBJ1-6; 8 bases are shared with TRBD1. The CDR3 consists of 17 residues. Germline V gene lookup returns CDR1 GTSNPN and CDR2 SVGIG (reference sequence). V dropped 3 bases and J dropped 3; count of bases not matched to a gene: 10. Here the CDR3 reads CAWSDGTGPFYNSPLHF. The CDR3 nucleotides read TGTGCCTGGAGCGATGGGACAGGTCCTTTCTATAATTCACCCCTCCACTTT.

The chain couples TRBV29-1 to TRBJ1-1; 9 bases line up with TRBD1. The CDR3 has 15 amino acids. Germline trimming cut 6 bases from V and 7 bases from J; bases unmatched to any gene: 15. From germline, CDR1 is SQVTM and CDR2 ANQGSEA. This chain's CDR3 is CSVSHPPTGGDEAFF. In nucleotides, the CDR3 is TGCAGCGTCAGCCACCCCCCGACAGGGGGGGATGAAGCTTTCTTT. Looking up the rest from reference TRBV29-1 and TRBJ1-1 gives the full variable domain: SAVISQKPSRDICQRGTSLTIQCQVDSQVTMMFWYRQQPGQSLTLIATANQGSEATYESGFVIDKFPISRPNLTFSTLTVSNMSPEDSSIYLCSVSHPPTGGDEAFFGQGTRLTVV.

The chain couples TRBV5-4 to TRBJ2-7; TRBD2 matches at 11 bases. After removal of 3 bases from V and 6 bases from J, the junction contained 11 bases not matched to a gene. This CDR3 has 16 residues. CDR1 is SGHNT, CDR2 YYREEE, per germline (reference sequence). The CDR3 DNA sequence: TGTGCCAGCAGCTCCAAACTAGCGGGGGACCGGGGCGAGCAGTACTTC. Translation: CASSSKLAGDRGEQYF.

The rearrangement links TRBV10-3 to TRBJ1-2; D possibly corresponds to TRBD1 (5 bases). This CDR3 spans 13 amino acids. Germline CDR1 is ENHRY and CDR2 is SYGVKD. The V end lost 4 bases, the J end lost 2 bases, and 8 bases lay between the germline ends. The CDR3 loop is CAISGDLNYGYTF. The CDR3 nucleotides read TGTGCCATCAGTGGGGACTTAAACTATGGCTACACCTTC.

The J gene is TRBJ1-2, the V gene TRBV7-2; D possibly corresponds to TRBD1 (5 bases). The CDR3 is made up of 13 amino acids. Germline loops: CDR1 SGHTA, CDR2 FQGNSA. Trimming cost V 2 bases and J 12 bases, with 16 bases left between them. CDR3 loop: CASSLSRDQRNTF. The CDR3 coding sequence is TGTGCCAGCAGCTTAAGCAGGGACCAGAGAAACACCTTC. Combining the CDR3 with reference TRBV7-2 and TRBJ1-2 gives the whole variable domain GAGVSQSPSNKVTEKGKDVELRCDPISGHTALYWYRQSLGQGLEFLIYFQGNSAPDKSGLPSDRFSAERTGGSVSTLTIQRTQQEDSAVYLCASSLSRDQRNTFGSGTRLTVV.

The chain employs TRBV29-1 and TRBJ2-5; D is perhaps TRBD1 or TRBD2 (6 bases each). The length of the CDR3 is 13 residues. The V and J ends lost 4 bases and 1 base respectively, with 10 bases between them. Germline-derived CDR1 and CDR2 are SQVTM and ANQGSEA. The CDR3 sequence is CSVVRGAQETQYF. CDR3 nucleotides: TGCAGCGTTGTGAGGGGGGCCCAAGAGACCCAGTACTTC.

This clone was observed a single time. This chain links TRBV10-3 with TRBJ2-5; no clear D gene. The germline gives CDR1 ENHRY, CDR2 SYGVKD. V shed 6 bases and J shed 2 bases, with 10 bases lying between them. CDR3 length: 13 amino acids. CDR3 protein: CAISQSNQETQYF. The DNA of the CDR3 is TGTGCCATCAGCCAGAGTAATCAAGAGACCCAGTACTTC.

This sequence joins TRBV5-5 and TRBJ1-2; D is unresolved. The germline V and J ends were trimmed by 5 bases and 5 bases, with 16 bases remaining between them. This CDR3 is 14 amino acids long. Germline V lookup: CDR1 SGHKS, CDR2 YYEKEE (reference sequence). The CDR3 DNA sequence: TGTGCCAGCAGGGCCGGGCCTGCGACGTATGGCTACACCTTC. Its translation is CASRAGPATYGYTF.

The chain uses TRBV19 and TRBJ1-2; D remains unclear. This CDR3 comprises 12 residues. Trimming left V 8 bases short and J 5 bases short, with 12 bases between. The germline V gene encodes CDR1 LNHDA and CDR2 SQIVND (reference sequence). The CDR3 protein is CASQREGYGYTF. CDR3 coding DNA: TGTGCCAGTCAGAGGGAAGGGTATGGCTACACCTTC.

J is TRBJ1-6 and V is TRBV27; D gene ambiguous. CDR1 and CDR2 (germline): MNHEY, SMNVEV (reference sequence). The ends were cut back, 0 bases at V and 9 bases at J, with 9 bases in the middle. This CDR3 spans 14 amino acids. The CDR3 DNA is TGTGCCAGCAGTTTATCGAGAGCAGCTTCACCCCTCCACTTT. Its translation: CASSLSRAASPLHF.

The CDR3 reads CASSLSLLGYEQYF. Written as DNA, the CDR3 is TGTGCCAGCAGCTTGTCGCTGCTCGGCTACGAGCAGTACTTC. The V gene is TRBV5-6, the J gene TRBJ2-7; D is uncertain. Per germline, CDR1 SGHDT and CDR2 YYEEEE. The V end was cut by 1 base, the J end by 3 bases, with 11 bases between. The CDR3 covers 14 residues.

The genes are TRBV7-9 and TRBJ2-1, with D hard to call. Germline V CDR1 and CDR2: SEHNR, FQNEAQ (reference sequence). The V end lost 8 bases, the J end lost 7 bases, and 15 bases lay between the germline ends. This CDR3 comprises 13 residues. The CDR3 reads CASSLQVGNEQFF. CDR3 nucleotides: TGTGCCAGCTCCCTTCAAGTAGGGAATGAGCAGTTCTTC.

This clone appeared once. The gene calls are TRBV5-4 and TRBJ2-7, with D possibly being TRBD2 (5 bases). The CDR3 length is 14 residues. Trimming removed 1 base from V and 3 bases from J, with 11 bases in between. CDR1 and CDR2 (germline): SGHNT, YYREEE (reference sequence). CDR3 residues: CASSLISSLYEQYF. DNA for the CDR3: TGTGCCAGCAGCTTGATCTCTAGCCTCTACGAGCAGTACTTC. The whole variable domain, remainder taken from reference TRBV5-4 and TRBJ2-7, is ETGVTQSPTHLIKTRGQQVTLRCSSQSGHNTVSWYQQALGQGPQFIFQYYREEENGRGNFPPRFSGLQFPNYSSELNVNALELDDSALYLCASSLISSLYEQYFGPGTRLTVT.

The CDR3 loop is CASSPGAGEAFF. Written as DNA, the CDR3 is TGTGCCAGCAGCCCCGGGGCTGGTGAAGCTTTCTTT. The rearrangement links TRBV11-3 to TRBJ1-1, with a possible D match to TRBD1 (5 bases). Germline V gives CDR1 SGHNT, CDR2 YENEEA. Trimming stripped 5 bases from V and 7 bases from J, with 11 bases between. This CDR3 region has 12 residues.

The rearrangement links TRBV27 to TRBJ2-3; D possibly corresponds to TRBD2 (5 bases). Trimming took 2 bases from V and 1 from J, leaving 10 bases between them. CDR3 length equals 15 residues. CDR1 and CDR2 (germline): MNHEY, SMNVEV (reference sequence). For the CDR3, the DNA is TGTGCCAGCAGTTTAGATTGGGGAGGCACAGATACGCAGTATTTT. Translation gives CASSLDWGGTDTQYF.

The chain carries TRBV5-7 and TRBJ2-1; D unclear. TRBV5-7 is known as an ORF, though its function is uncertain. The CDR3 is made up of 12 amino acids. V lost 2 bases and J 9 bases, leaving 9 bases between the germline ends. The CDR3 is CASSFDGLEQFF. In nucleotides, the CDR3 is TGTGCCAGCAGCTTCGACGGCCTTGAGCAGTTCTTC.

A word on this clone: A read error may account for a junction end that differs from germline. This chain uses TRBV9 with TRBJ2-7, with 7 positions matching TRBD2. Germline lookup yields CDR1 SGDLS and CDR2 YYNGEE. The CDR3 has 13 residues. For the CDR3, the DNA is TGTGCCAGCAGCCCCGGAGGGAGGGGAGTCCCCCTCTTC. It codes for CASSPGGRGVPLF.

The rearrangement links TRBV4-1 to TRBJ2-5, with TRBD2 matching over 12 bases. Trimming at V came to 4 bases and at J to 4 bases, leaving 4 bases not matched to a gene. CDR3 size: 15 residues. In germline, CDR1 is MGHRA, CDR2 YSYEKL. CDR3 bases: TGCGCCAGCAGCCCAGAGGGACTAGCGGGAGAGACCCAGTACTTC. Its translation: CASSPEGLAGETQYF.

V usage is TRBV6-6 and J usage is TRBJ1-2; D is uncertain. V lost 0 bases and J lost 6, with 17 bases in between. The germline CDR1 and CDR2 sequences are MNHNY and SVGAGI (reference sequence). The CDR3 runs to 16 residues. In nucleotides, the CDR3 is TGTGCCAGCAGTTACTCGCGCGACACCCCGAAGGATGGCTACACCTTC. As protein: CASSYSRDTPKDGYTF.

For the CDR3, the DNA is TGTGCCAGTCGGGCTGGGGTAAAGAACACTGAAGCTTTCTTT. Its translation: CASRAGVKNTEAFF. The V gene is TRBV7-9, the J gene TRBJ1-1, with D unclear. Trimming left V 9 bases short and J 1 base short, with 15 bases between. CDR3 length: 14 residues. The germline V gene has CDR1 SEHNR and CDR2 FQNEAQ (reference sequence).

CDR3 in amino acids: CASSLGRLGEMRQPQHF. In DNA form, the CDR3 reads TGTGCCAGCAGCTTAGGCCGTCTCGGGGAGATGAGGCAGCCCCAGCATTTT. This rearrangement joins TRBV7-8 to TRBJ1-5; D call uncertain. Trimming left V 1 base short and J 7 bases short, with 20 bases between. CDR1 is SGHVS and CDR2 is FQNEAQ in the germline V gene. This CDR3 is 17 amino acids long. Combining the CDR3 with reference TRBV7-8 and TRBJ1-5 gives the whole variable domain GAGVSQSPRYKVAKRGQDVALRCDPISGHVSLFWYQQALGQGPEFLTYFQNEAQLDKSGLPSDRFFAERPEGSVSTLKIQRTQQEDSAVYLCASSLGRLGEMRQPQHFGDGTRLSIL.

The V call is TRBV5-5, the J call TRBJ2-7, with 10 bases identical to TRBD1. This CDR3 region has 15 residues. Looked up from germline, CDR1 is SGHKS and CDR2 is YYEKEE (reference sequence). V shed 3 bases and J 7 bases; nucleotides not matched to a gene: 10. CDR3 nucleotide sequence: TGTGCCAGCAGCTGGTGGGGGACAGGGGCGGCTGAGCAGTACTTC. Its translation: CASSWWGTGAAEQYF.

This chain connects TRBV10-1 to TRBJ1-6, with TRBD1 matching 10 bases. V shed 3 bases and J 3 bases; nucleotides not matched to a gene: 5. This CDR3 region has 17 residues. Per germline, CDR1 WNHNN and CDR2 SYGVQD (reference sequence). The CDR3 DNA follows: TGCGCCAGCAGTGAAACGGGACAGGGGATCTATAATTCACCCCTCCACTTT. The encoded protein is CASSETGQGIYNSPLHF.

This chain's CDR3 is CASSLWSSYEQYF. The CDR3 bases are TGTGCCAGCAGCTTATGGTCCTCCTACGAGCAGTACTTC. The J gene is TRBJ2-7, the V gene TRBV5-5; no reliable D call. Germline V CDR1 and CDR2: SGHKS, YYEKEE (reference sequence). The V end was cut by 2 bases, the J end by 0 bases, with 6 bases between. The CDR3 is 13 amino acids.

The chain links TRBV7-2 to TRBJ2-3; possible D gene TRBD1, 5 bases. The CDR3 is made up of 13 amino acids. Trimming removed 5 bases at V and 4 bases at J, with 10 bases between. Per germline, CDR1 SGHTA and CDR2 FQGNSA. CDR3 region: CASSQGQADTQYF. Here the CDR3 DNA reads TGTGCCAGCAGCCAGGGCCAAGCAGATACGCAGTATTTT. The full variable domain, in which reference TRBV7-2 and TRBJ2-3 provide the parts outside the CDR3, is GAGVSQSPSNKVTEKGKDVELRCDPISGHTALYWYRQSLGQGLEFLIYFQGNSAPDKSGLPSDRFSAERTGGSVSTLTIQRTQQEDSAVYLCASSQGQADTQYFGPGTRLTVL.

The genes are TRBV9 and TRBJ2-3; a possible D gene is TRBD2 (5 bases). Between the trimmed V and J ends, which lost 7 bases and 6 bases, there was a span of 12 bases. This CDR3 has 12 residues. Per germline, CDR1 SGDLS and CDR2 YYNGEE. CDR3 nucleotides: TGTGCCAGCGGGCTAGCATCCGATACGCAGTATTTT. It is translated as CASGLASDTQYF.

The chain couples TRBV29-1 to TRBJ1-1; possibly TRBD1 for D (5 bases). The CDR3 consists of 15 residues. CDR1 and CDR2 from the germline V gene are SQVTM and ANQGSEA. V dropped 6 bases and J dropped 3 bases, with 20 bases sitting between them. CDR3 nucleotides: TGCAGCGTGGCCGGGCCCGGGGGTGGGTACACTGAAGCTTTCTTT. Translation: CSVAGPGGGYTEAFF.